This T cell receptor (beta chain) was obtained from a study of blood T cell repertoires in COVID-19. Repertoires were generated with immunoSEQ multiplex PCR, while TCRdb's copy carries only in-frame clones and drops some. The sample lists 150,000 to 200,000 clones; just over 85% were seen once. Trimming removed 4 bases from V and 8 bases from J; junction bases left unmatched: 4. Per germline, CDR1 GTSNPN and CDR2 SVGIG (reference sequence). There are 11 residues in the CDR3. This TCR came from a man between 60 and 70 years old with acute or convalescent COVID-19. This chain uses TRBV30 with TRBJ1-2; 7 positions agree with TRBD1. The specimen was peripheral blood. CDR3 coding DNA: TGTGCCTGGACGACAGGGAGGGGCTACACCTTC. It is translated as CAWTTGRGYTF.